What follows describes a single T cell receptor beta chain. What this receptor recognizes is not known. Base qualities are missing; no much larger clone stands one base away. V trim: 0 bases; J trim: 5 bases; unmatched bases: 4. For CDR1 and CDR2, the germline V gene (reference sequence) lists GTSNPN and SVGIG. From its cysteine to its phenylalanine, the CDR3 spans 13 amino acids. CDR3 DNA is the only sequence kept; it has 39 bases, read in frame from the first base. Library preparation was by the immunoSEQ multiplex PCR assay. The authors' pipeline ran thus. A statistical classification framework was developed to diagnose cytomegalovirus status using the catalog of TCR beta chain sequences. In TCRdb, the immuneACCESS table is reduced to in-frame sequences with V and J assigned. These tables do not hold every clone; where another copy was compared, an unresolved V gene accounts for under half, and the others remain unexplained. That table is the source of V, J and clone size, and D and trimming were worked out from the DNA. The sample table shows 90,000 to 150,000 clones, and roughly 90% are seen once. The top ten constitute around 6% of the sample.

The data were obtained in a study of cytomegalovirus exposure and HLA in healthy donors (dated by TCRdb to about 2017). About the study as a whole: According to a later analysis, one platform produced both the roughly 120 validation repertoires and the 550 to 800 repertoires of the first cohort. The study was designed to test whether signatures of past pathogen exposure could be identified by cataloging public T cell receptors. Along with the approximately 620-subject first cohort, a separate validation cohort of 120 different subjects was used. To predict cytomegalovirus infection status, the study combined high-throughput TCR immunosequencing, statistical association of individual TCRs with disease status, and machine learning. Study-level results and caveats: The authors suggested that the approach could potentially be extended to other disease states and immunological phenotypes. Three of the identified cytomegalovirus-associated TCR beta chains were confirmed in vitro to be specific for cytomegalovirus antigens. The classifier was reported to diagnose cytomegalovirus status with high specificity and sensitivity in both the original and validation cohorts. While some public TCRs were present in many individuals, most TCR sequences turned up only very rarely across donors. All 120 or so repertoires were used to score co-occurrence in the validation cohort in a later analysis, because that analysis had no HLA typing for the cohort. Subsequent analysis determined that TCRs grouped into clusters in the first cohort also showed a tendency toward co-occurrence across the roughly 120 validation repertoires, and 90% to 95% of cluster scores exceeded 0. The study gave a list of under 200 TCR beta chains associated with cytomegalovirus.

The donors belonged to the validation cohort of around 120 subjects, which was separate from the approximately 700-subject first cohort. This TCR came from a woman younger than 35 in good health and CMV-seropositive. Rearrangement joined TRBV30 to TRBJ2-7; TRBD2 agrees with 7 junctional bases. The sequenced sample consisted of PBMCs. Here the CDR3 is given as CAWSVTGRNEQYF. The sequenced DNA is TGTGCCTGGAGTGTAACCGGGAGGAACGAGCAGTACTTC.